This T cell receptor beta chain was captured by sequencing in a study of cytomegalovirus exposure and HLA in healthy donors. For the study at large: Earlier findings included 100 million to 130 million unique TCR beta sequences obtained from 150 million to 200 million T cells. Study-level findings and limits: Presence/absence analyses took donor sequencing depth as roughly uniform.

PCR amplification relied on 60 Vbeta primers (plus 13 Jbeta primers). Libraries were prepared by immunoSEQ multiplex PCR; TCRdb keeps only in-frame clonotypes and omits some of them. The sample records 180,000 or so clones, 80% being singletons. A word on this clone: The antigen remains undetermined.

The CDR3 spans 15 residues. Trimming left V 6 bases short and J 1 base short, with 13 bases between. The germline V gene has CDR1 MNHEY and CDR2 SVGAGI. Sequencing was carried out using PBMCs. J is TRBJ1-5 and V is TRBV6-5; D gene ambiguous. This receptor was taken from a woman aged 25 to 39 in good health and CMV-seronegative. The CDR3 DNA follows: TGTGCCAGCAGAACGACCGGGGTCAGCAATCAGCCCCAGCATTTT. It yields the protein CASRTTGVSNQPQHF.